This T cell receptor (beta chain) appears in the sequencing data of a study of tumor-infiltrating lymphocytes in primary liver carcinoma. Study overall: Spanning 4.2 to 10 cm, the tumors were T1-T3 N0M0. Tissue type made little difference to sample yields of roughly 3.65 to 8 million productive TCRbeta reads.

The investigators made TCR beta cDNA from around 530 ng total RNA, using a constant-region primer. Construction of TCR beta libraries relied on three successive nested multiplex PCR rounds employing slightly modified ARM-PCR. Researchers ran the first two PCR rounds for roughly 10 cycles each with TRBV1-TRBV30 forward primers and a C-beta reverse primer. TCRdb re-derived calls from the multiplex PCR reads in MiXCR, one entry per CDR3 protein. This table holds under 200,000 distinct CDR3 sequences, around 85% found once. From roughly 18-30 mg of unsorted bulk tissue, DNA and RNA were co-extracted together. Germline CDR1 and CDR2: MNHEY and SVGAGI. The CDR3 extends over 14 amino acids. As regards this clonotype: A junction boundary mismatches the germline segment, possibly from a read error.

Material: tumor tissue from primary liver carcinoma. The receptor was isolated from a man in his forties or fifties with primary liver carcinoma and hepatitis B virus infection. This chain uses TRBV6-5 with TRBJ2-2; TRBD2 might be the D (6 bases). This CDR3 reads CASSPGDGGGELFF. The CDR3 DNA follows: TGTGCCAGTAGCCCCGGCGACGGAGGCGGGGAGCTGTTTTTC.